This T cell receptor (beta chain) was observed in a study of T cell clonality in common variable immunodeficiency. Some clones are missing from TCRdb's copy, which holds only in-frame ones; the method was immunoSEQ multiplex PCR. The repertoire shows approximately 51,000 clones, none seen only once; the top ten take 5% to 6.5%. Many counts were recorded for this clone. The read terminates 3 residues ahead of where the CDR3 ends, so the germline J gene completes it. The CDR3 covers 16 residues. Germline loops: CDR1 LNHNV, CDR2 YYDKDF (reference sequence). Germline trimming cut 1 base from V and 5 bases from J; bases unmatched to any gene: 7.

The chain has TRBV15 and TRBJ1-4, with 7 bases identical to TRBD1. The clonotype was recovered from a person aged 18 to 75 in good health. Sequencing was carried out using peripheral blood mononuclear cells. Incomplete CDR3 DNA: TGTGCCACCAGCAGAGGAAAGACAGGGCTGAATGAAAAA. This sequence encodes CATSRGKTGLNEK. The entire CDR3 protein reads CATSRGKTGLNEKLFF.